This entry features one TCR beta chain sequence. Template-switch 5'RACE cDNA synthesis added a 10-nucleotide unique molecular identifier. One entry per CDR3 protein results from TCRdb running MiXCR on the 5' RACE reads. The sample shows roughly 66,000 distinct CDR3 sequences, roughly 4.9% of them seen only once. These data originate in a study of neurological immune-mediated disorders. CDR1 is DFQATT and CDR2 is SNEGSKA in the germline V gene (reference sequence). The CDR3 is made up of 12 amino acids. The V segment lost 5 bases and the J segment 3 bases; nucleotides outside the gene matches: 3. The chain couples TRBV20-1 to TRBJ1-1; 7 positions agree with TRBD1. Sequenced sample: PBMCs. This clonotype was sampled from a woman in her 70s with multiple sclerosis. CDR3 bases: TGCAGTGCTGCCAGGGGGGACACTGAAGCTTTCTTT. Translating gives CSAARGDTEAFF.